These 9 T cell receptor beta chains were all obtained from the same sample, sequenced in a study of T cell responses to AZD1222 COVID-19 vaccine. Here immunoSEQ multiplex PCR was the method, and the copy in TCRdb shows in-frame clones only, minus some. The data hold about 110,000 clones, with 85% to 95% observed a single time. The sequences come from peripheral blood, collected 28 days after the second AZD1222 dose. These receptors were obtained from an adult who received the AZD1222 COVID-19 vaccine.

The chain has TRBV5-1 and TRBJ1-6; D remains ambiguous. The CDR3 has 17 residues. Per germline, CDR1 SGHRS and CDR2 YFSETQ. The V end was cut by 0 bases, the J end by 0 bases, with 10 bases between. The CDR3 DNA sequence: TGCGCCAGCAGCTTGGTGGCTGCCAGCTCCTATAATTCACCCCTCCACTTT. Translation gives CASSLVAASSYNSPLHF.

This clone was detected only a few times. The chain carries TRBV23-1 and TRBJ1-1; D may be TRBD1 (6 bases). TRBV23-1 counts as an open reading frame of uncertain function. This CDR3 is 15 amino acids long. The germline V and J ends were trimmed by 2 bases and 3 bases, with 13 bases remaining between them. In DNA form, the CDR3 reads TGCGCCAGCAGTCAAAATTCAGACAGGTACACTGAAGCTTTCTTT. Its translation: CASSQNSDRYTEAFF.

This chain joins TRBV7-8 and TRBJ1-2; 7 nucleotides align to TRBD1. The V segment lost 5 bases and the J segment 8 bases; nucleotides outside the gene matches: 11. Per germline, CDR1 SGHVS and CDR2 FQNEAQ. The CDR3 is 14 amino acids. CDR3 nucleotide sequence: TGTGCCAGCAGCACCTCTGACAGGGCGAGGGGCTACACCTTC. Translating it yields CASSTSDRARGYTF.

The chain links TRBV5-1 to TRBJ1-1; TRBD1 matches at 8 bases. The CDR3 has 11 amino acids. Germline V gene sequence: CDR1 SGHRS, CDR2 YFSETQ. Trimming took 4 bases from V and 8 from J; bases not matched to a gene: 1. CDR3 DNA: TGCGCCAGCAGCCGGGACAGGGAAGCTTTCTTT. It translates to CASSRDREAFF.

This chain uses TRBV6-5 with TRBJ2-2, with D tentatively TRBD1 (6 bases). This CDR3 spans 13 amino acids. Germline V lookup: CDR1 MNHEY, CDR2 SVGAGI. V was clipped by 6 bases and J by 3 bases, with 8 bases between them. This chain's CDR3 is CASRYRDTGELFF. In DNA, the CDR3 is TGTGCCAGCAGGTACAGGGACACCGGGGAGCTGTTTTTT.

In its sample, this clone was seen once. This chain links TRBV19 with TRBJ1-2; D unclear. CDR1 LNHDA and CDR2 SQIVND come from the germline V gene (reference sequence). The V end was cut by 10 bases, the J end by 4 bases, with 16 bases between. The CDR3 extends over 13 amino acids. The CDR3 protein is CATPMGSGYGYTF. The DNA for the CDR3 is TGTGCCACCCCGATGGGGTCTGGCTATGGCTACACCTTC.

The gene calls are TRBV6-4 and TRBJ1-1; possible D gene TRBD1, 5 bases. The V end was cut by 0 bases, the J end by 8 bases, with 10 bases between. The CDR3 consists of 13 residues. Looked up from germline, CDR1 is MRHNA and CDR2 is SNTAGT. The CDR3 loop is CASSDSGSGEAFF. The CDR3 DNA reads TGTGCCAGCAGTGACTCTGGCTCAGGGGAAGCTTTCTTT.

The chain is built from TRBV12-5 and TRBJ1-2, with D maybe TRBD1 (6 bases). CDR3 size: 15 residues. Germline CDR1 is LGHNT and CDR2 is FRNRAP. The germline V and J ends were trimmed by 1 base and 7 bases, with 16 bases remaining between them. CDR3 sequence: CASGLAAEQGGGYTF. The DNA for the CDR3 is TGTGCTAGTGGTTTGGCTGCCGAACAGGGCGGTGGCTACACCTTC.

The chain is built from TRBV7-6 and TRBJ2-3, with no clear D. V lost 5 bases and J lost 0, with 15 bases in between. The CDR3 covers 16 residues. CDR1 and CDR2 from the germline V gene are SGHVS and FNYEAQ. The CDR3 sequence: CASSRATTLSTDTQYF. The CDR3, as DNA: TGTGCCAGCAGCCGAGCGACAACTCTAAGCACAGATACGCAGTATTTT.